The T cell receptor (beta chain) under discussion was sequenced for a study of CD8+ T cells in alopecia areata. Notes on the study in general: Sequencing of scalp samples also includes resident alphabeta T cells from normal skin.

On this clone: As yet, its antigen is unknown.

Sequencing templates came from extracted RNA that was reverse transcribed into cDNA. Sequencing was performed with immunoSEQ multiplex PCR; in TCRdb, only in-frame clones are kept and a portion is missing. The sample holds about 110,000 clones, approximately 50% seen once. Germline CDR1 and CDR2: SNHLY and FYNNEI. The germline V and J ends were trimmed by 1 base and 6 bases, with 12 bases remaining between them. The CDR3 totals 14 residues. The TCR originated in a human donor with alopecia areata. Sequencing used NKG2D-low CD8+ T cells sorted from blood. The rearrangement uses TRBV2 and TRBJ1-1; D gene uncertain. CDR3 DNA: TGTGCCAGCAGTGAAGAGGTGGGGTTGGCTGAAGCTTTCTTT. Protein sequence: CASSEEVGLAEAFF.